This T cell receptor (beta chain) appears in the sequencing data of a study of cytomegalovirus exposure and HLA in healthy donors. The protocol was immunoSEQ multiplex PCR, while the TCRdb copy is restricted to in-frame clones and leaves out a portion. The table includes about 170,000 clones, around 88% detected once. V lost 6 bases and J 0 bases, leaving 9 bases between the germline ends. CDR1 and CDR2 from the germline V gene are MNHNY and SVGAGI (reference sequence). The CDR3 consists of 14 residues. This chain connects TRBV6-6 to TRBJ1-3; no clear D gene. The clonotype comes from a woman aged 18-35 years in good health and CMV-seronegative. Sequencing was done on a sample of PBMCs. The CDR3 sequence: CASSPGSSGNTIYF. Written as DNA, the CDR3 is TGTGCCAGCAGCCCGGGATCCTCTGGAAACACCATATATTTT.